In its sample, the clone carrying this TCR beta chain was seen a few times. As yet, its antigen is unknown. The CDR3 loop spans 15 amino acids. Germline assignment: CDR1 SGHRS and CDR2 YFSETQ. Trimming pared 1 base from V and 0 bases from J, leaving 10 bases between. The data belong to a study of blood T cells in healthy people across ages. Findings and limits, study-wide: Expanded clonotype changes were possibly confounded by unknown donor CMV status.

Combining a sample-barcoded 5' primer with a J-beta primer mix, a second PCR ran for 7 to 11 cycles. One entry per CDR3 protein results from TCRdb running MiXCR on the 5' RACE reads. Of over a million distinct CDR3 sequences in the sample, 35% to 50% were seen once. The sequenced material came from blood. J is TRBJ2-5 and V is TRBV5-1; D unclear. The TCR comes from a woman aged 55-70 years in good health. Written as DNA, the CDR3 is TGCGCCAGCAGCTTGCGGGCGCCAGACCAAGAGACCCAGTACTTC. Translation gives CASSLRAPDQETQYF.